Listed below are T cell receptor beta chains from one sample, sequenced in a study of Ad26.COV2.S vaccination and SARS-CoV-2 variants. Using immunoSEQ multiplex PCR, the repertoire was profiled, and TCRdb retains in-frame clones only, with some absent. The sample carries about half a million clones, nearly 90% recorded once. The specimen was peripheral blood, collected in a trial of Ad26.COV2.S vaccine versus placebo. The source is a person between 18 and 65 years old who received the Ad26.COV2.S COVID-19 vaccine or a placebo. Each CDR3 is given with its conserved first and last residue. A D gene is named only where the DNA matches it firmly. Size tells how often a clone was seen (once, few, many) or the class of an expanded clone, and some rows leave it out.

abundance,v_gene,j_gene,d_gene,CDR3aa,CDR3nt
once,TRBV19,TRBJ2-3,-,CASTGGKFTDTQYF,TGTGCCAGTACGGGCGGGAAATTCACAGATACGCAGTATTTT
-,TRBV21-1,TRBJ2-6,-,CASSTSRISGANVLTF,TGTGCCAGCAGCACCTCACGGATCTCTGGGGCCAACGTCCTGACTTTC
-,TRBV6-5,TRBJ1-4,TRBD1,CASRGTGRSNEKLFF,TGTGCCAGCAGGGGGACAGGGCGGTCGAATGAAAAACTGTTTTTT
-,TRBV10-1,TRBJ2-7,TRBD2,CASSEIAGGTYEQYF,TGCGCCAGCAGCGAAATAGCGGGAGGCACCTACGAGCAGTACTTC
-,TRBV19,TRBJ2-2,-,CASSIQSGTGELFF,TGTGCCAGTAGTATTCAATCGGGGACCGGGGAGCTGTTTTTT
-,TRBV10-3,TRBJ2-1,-,CAISESTQVTYNEQFF,TGTGCCATCAGTGAGTCGACTCAGGTTACCTACAATGAGCAGTTCTTC
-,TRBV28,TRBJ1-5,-,CASSLSFQPQHF,TGTGCCAGCAGTTTATCTTTCCAGCCCCAGCATTTT
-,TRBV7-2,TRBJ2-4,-,CASSLVGPRGSAKNIQYF,TGTGCCAGCAGCTTAGTTGGACCCCGGGGATCTGCCAAAAACATTCAGTACTTC
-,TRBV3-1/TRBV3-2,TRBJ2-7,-,CASSQGGRGNEQYF,TGTGCCAGCAGCCAAGGGGGCCGGGGCAACGAGCAGTACTTC
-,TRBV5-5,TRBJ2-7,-,CASSVDSYEQYF,TGTGCCAGCAGCGTAGACAGCTACGAGCAGTACTTC
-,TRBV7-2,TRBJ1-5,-,CASSPRNLNQPQHF,TGTGCCAGCAGCCCCAGGAACCTCAATCAGCCCCAGCATTTT
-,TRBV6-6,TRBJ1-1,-,CASSYWENTEAFF,TGTGCCAGCAGTTATTGGGAGAACACTGAAGCTTTCTTT
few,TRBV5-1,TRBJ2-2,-,CASSLIGSTGELFF,TGCGCCAGCAGCTTGATCGGGAGCACCGGGGAGCTGTTTTTT
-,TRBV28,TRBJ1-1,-,CASSPRSEAFF,TGTGCCAGCAGCCCTCGCAGTGAAGCTTTCTTT
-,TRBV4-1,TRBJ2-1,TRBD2,CASSARGPGTSGTLYNEQFF,TGCGCCAGCAGCGCAAGGGGTCCCGGGACTAGCGGGACTCTCTACAATGAGCAGTTCTTC
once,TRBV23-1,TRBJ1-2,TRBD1,CASSPKRTGGVFGQF,TGCGCCAGCAGTCCAAAGAGGACAGGGGGCGTATTTGGCCAATTC
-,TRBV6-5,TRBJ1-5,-,CASSWDHSLTQPQHF,TGTGCCAGCAGTTGGGACCATTCACTCACTCAGCCCCAGCATTTT
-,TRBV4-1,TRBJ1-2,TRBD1,CASSQDPWTGRFQYGYTF,TGCGCCAGCAGCCAAGACCCCTGGACAGGGCGGTTCCAGTATGGCTACACCTTC
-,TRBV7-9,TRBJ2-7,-,CAGEQGYEQYF,TGTGCCGGAGAACAGGGCTACGAGCAGTACTTC
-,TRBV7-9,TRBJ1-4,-,CASSLGRLSNEKLFF,TGTGCCAGCAGCTTAGGTCGCCTTTCTAATGAAAAACTGTTTTTT
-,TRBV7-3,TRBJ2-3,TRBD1,CASSFTGGTDTQYF,TGTGCCAGCAGCTTTACAGGGGGCACAGATACGCAGTATTTT
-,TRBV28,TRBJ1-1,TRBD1,CASSLIQGAPGTEAFF,TGTGCCAGCAGTTTAATTCAGGGGGCGCCGGGCACTGAAGCTTTCTTT
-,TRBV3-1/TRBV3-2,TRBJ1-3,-,CASSQLRPTGYGNTIYF,TGTGCCAGCAGCCAACTTAGGCCAACTGGATATGGAAACACCATATATTTT
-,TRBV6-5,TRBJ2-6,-,CASQSPGANVLTF,TGTGCCAGCCAATCCCCTGGGGCCAACGTCCTGACTTTC
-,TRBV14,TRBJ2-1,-,CASSQWHEQFF,TGTGCCAGCAGCCAATGGCACGAGCAGTTCTTC
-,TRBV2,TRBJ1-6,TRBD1,CASSPRTGDSPLHF,TGTGCCAGCAGTCCGAGGACAGGGGATTCACCCCTCCACTTT
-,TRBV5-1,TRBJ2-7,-,CASSLVPGMDYEQYF,TGCGCCAGCAGCTTGGTTCCAGGGATGGACTACGAGCAGTACTTC
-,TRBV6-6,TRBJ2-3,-,CASLLGWTDTQYF,TGTGCCAGCCTGCTCGGGTGGACAGATACGCAGTATTTT
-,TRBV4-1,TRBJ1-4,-,CASSQDRSTRSEVFF,TGCGCCAGCAGCCAAGATCGGAGTACCCGATCCGAGGTGTTTTTT
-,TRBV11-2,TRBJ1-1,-,CASSAKGGITEAFF,TGTGCCAGCAGCGCTAAGGGGGGAATCACTGAAGCTTTCTTT
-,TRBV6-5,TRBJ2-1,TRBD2,CATATSGRDGEQFF,TGTGCCACCGCGACTAGCGGGAGGGATGGTGAGCAGTTCTTC
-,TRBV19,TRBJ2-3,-,CASSRWGTGSTDTQYF,TGTGCCAGTAGTCGATGGGGGACGGGAAGCACAGATACGCAGTATTTT
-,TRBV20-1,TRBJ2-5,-,CSASSSGLRIQETQYF,TGCAGTGCTAGTAGTAGCGGCCTCAGGATCCAAGAGACCCAGTACTTC
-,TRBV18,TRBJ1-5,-,CASSPPGGGQPQHF,TGTGCCAGCTCACCACCGGGAGGTGGTCAGCCCCAGCATTTT
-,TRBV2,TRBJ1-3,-,CASSPQGLSGNTIYF,TGTGCCAGCAGTCCCCAAGGCCTCTCTGGAAACACCATATATTTT
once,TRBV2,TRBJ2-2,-,CASSESSRENGELFF,TGTGCCAGCAGTGAAAGCAGTCGGGAGAACGGGGAGCTGTTTTTT
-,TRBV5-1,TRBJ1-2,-,CASSLGQANYGYTF,TGCGCCAGCAGCTTGGGACAGGCAAACTATGGCTACACCTTC
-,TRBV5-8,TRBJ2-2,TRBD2,CASSPRGGGMGTGELFF,TGTGCCAGCAGCCCCCGAGGCGGGGGGATGGGCACCGGGGAGCTGTTTTTT
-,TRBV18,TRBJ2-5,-,CASSPLAPQETQYF,TGTGCCAGCTCACCCTTAGCGCCACAAGAGACCCAGTACTTC
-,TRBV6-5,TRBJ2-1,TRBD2,CASSYSRLAGGVVFF,TGTGCCAGCAGTTACTCGAGGCTAGCGGGAGGAGTGGTGTTCTTC
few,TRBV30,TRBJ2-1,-,CAWSGAGPNEQFF,TGTGCCTGGAGCGGGGCCGGCCCCAATGAGCAGTTCTTC
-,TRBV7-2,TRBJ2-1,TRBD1,CASTPTGRKSNEQFF,TGTGCCAGCACCCCGACAGGGAGAAAAAGCAATGAGCAGTTCTTC
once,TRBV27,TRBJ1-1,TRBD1,CASSLSRGRTEAFF,TGTGCCAGCAGTTTATCAAGGGGGCGGACTGAAGCTTTCTTT
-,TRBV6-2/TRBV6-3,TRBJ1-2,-,CASSYGAYGYTF,TGTGCCAGCAGTTACGGGGCCTATGGCTACACCTTC
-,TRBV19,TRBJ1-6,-,CASSIYSDSPLHF,TGTGCCAGTAGTATCTACAGCGATTCACCCCTCCACTTT
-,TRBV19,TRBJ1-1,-,CASSIASGWNTEAFF,TGTGCCAGTAGTATAGCGTCCGGTTGGAACACTGAAGCTTTCTTT
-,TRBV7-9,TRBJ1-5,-,CASSPRGGTGQPQHF,TGTGCCAGCAGCCCGCGGGGGGGAACGGGTCAGCCCCAGCATTTT
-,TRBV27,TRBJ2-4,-,CASSFGGPPKNIQYF,TGTGCCAGCAGTTTTGGGGGACCTCCCAAAAACATTCAGTACTTC
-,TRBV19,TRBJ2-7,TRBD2,CASSMGTSGSTYEQYF,TGTGCCAGTAGTATGGGGACTAGCGGGAGTACCTACGAGCAGTACTTC
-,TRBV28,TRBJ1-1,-,CASSRSQGMNTEAFF,TGTGCCAGCAGCAGATCCCAGGGAATGAACACTGAAGCTTTCTTT
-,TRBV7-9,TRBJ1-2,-,CASSLAAANYGYTF,TGTGCCAGCAGCTTAGCGGCAGCTAACTATGGCTACACCTTC
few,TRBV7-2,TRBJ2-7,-,CASSFPVESFSYEQYF,TGTGCCAGCAGCTTCCCAGTCGAGTCATTTTCCTACGAGCAGTACTTC